This entry features one TCR beta chain sequence. This clone was seen more than once but under ten times. Its cognate antigen has yet to be identified. Qualities for individual bases were not recorded, and no much larger clone is one base off. The source of the sample is a study of control samples from healthy donors and cancer patients (TCRdb year 2020). Library construction relied on the immunoSEQ multiplex PCR assay. In its TCRdb copy, this immuneACCESS table keeps in-frame sequences only and misses some clones. Where compared with another copy, unresolved V genes explain less than half of these, and the others have no known cause. This sample lists 400,000 to 500,000 clones; over 75% were detected once. Of the sample, 5.5% to 7.5% is held by the ten largest clones. This receptor was obtained from a man aged 35-49 years with head and neck cancer. The sequencing input was PBMCs.

The nucleotides are TGTGCCAGCAGCTCAAGTTGGGGGTCCTACGAGCAGTACTTC. Its protein reads: CASSSSWGSYEQYF. The chain joins TRBV7-9 to TRBJ2-7, with the D gene tentatively TRBD1 or TRBD2, based on 5 matching bases in each. The germline V gene (reference sequence) specifies SEHNR as CDR1 and FQNEAQ as CDR2. The CDR3 spans 14 residues, from the cysteine through the phenylalanine. The entry retains the CDR3 DNA only, 42 bases that are in frame from base 1. V gives up 4 bases and J gives up 1 base, and the segment between their germline ends measures 11 bases.